The 29 T cell receptor beta chains below come from one sample, sequenced in a study of blood T cells in healthy people across ages. A second PCR of roughly 7 to 11 cycles used a sample-barcoded 5' primer and a J-beta primer mix. Each CDR3 protein gets one entry after TCRdb re-called the 5' RACE reads with MiXCR. The sample shows 720,000 or so distinct CDR3 sequences, 35% to 50% of them seen only once. Sequenced: blood. Receptor source: a man older than 75 in good health.

This clonotype appeared a few times. The chain has TRBV6-5 and TRBJ2-7, with D possibly being TRBD2 (5 bases). Per the germline V gene, CDR1 is MNHEY and CDR2 is SVGAGI. The length of the CDR3 is 16 residues. V lost 8 bases, J lost 0 bases, and 20 bases lay in between. Here the CDR3 DNA reads TGTGCCAGCTCTATACTGGTGCGGGCAGACTCCTACGAGCAGTACTTC. Its protein is CASSILVRADSYEQYF.

This clonotype was detected only a few times. The chain joins TRBV7-9 to TRBJ2-4; no clear D gene. Trimming pared 2 bases from V and 15 bases from J, leaving 14 bases between. CDR1 and CDR2 (germline): SEHNR, FQNEAQ (reference sequence). The CDR3 sequence is 12 residues long. CDR3 bases: TGTGCCAGCAGCTTACCTGCCACCGCTATGTACTTC. It encodes CASSLPATAMYF. The variable domain in full, with the rest retrieved from reference TRBV7-9 and TRBJ2-4, is DTGVSQNPRHKITKRGQNVTFRCDPISEHNRLYWYRQTLGQGPEFLTYFQNEAQLEKSRLLSDRFSAERPKGSFSTLEIQRTEQGDSAMYLCASSLPATAMYFGAGTRLSVL.

The CDR3 reads CASSLAAFSSGNTIYF. The CDR3 nucleotides read TGTGCCAGCAGCTTAGCAGCCTTCTCCTCTGGAAACACCATATATTTT. The V call is TRBV7-2, the J call TRBJ1-3; D not resolved. The CDR3 totals 16 residues. Deletions cut 0 bases from V and 0 bases from J, with 9 bases between. Per germline, CDR1 SGHTA and CDR2 FQGNSA.

In regard to this clonotype: This may stem from a read error, because a much larger clone lies one nucleotide away. The chain employs TRBV5-5 and TRBJ2-5; D perhaps matches TRBD1 (6 bases). The DNA end lines up better with TRBJ2-1; the J call may be wrong. The CDR3 has 14 amino acids. The V gene's germline CDR1 is SGHKS and CDR2 YYEKEE (reference sequence). CDR3 in amino acids: CASSRIRGQETQFF. CDR3 in DNA: TGTGCCAGCAGCAGAATCAGGGGCCAAGAGACCCAGTTCTTC.

This clonotype appeared a few times. V gene TRBV7-2 combines with J gene TRBJ1-5; possible D gene TRBD1, 5 bases. The CDR3 covers 16 residues. V shed 2 bases and J shed 6 bases, with 17 bases lying between them. Germline lookup yields CDR1 SGHTA and CDR2 FQGNSA. CDR3 residues: CASSLKGKGGVQPQHF. In nucleotides, the CDR3 is TGTGCCAGCAGCTTAAAGGGCAAGGGAGGGGTTCAGCCCCAGCATTTT.

The chain has TRBV11-1 and TRBJ2-1; no definite D call. CDR1 is SGHAT, CDR2 FQDESV, per germline (reference sequence). Trimming took 8 bases from V and 1 from J, leaving 15 bases between them. CDR3 length: 15 residues. The CDR3 reads CASANPPVSYNEQFF. DNA for the CDR3: TGTGCCAGCGCCAACCCACCTGTGTCCTACAATGAGCAGTTCTTC.

J is TRBJ1-1 and V is TRBV27; 8 bases are shared with TRBD1. This CDR3 region has 16 residues. The V and J ends lost 0 bases and 4 bases, in that order; junction bases with no gene match: 7. Looked up from germline, CDR1 is MNHEY and CDR2 is SMNVEV (reference sequence). CDR3 protein: CASSLSMGTGGTEAFF. The DNA of the CDR3 is TGTGCCAGCAGTTTATCGATGGGAACAGGGGGCACTGAAGCTTTCTTT.

The table lists this clonotype with a few counts. A single base separates this from a much larger clone, so it may be a read error. This chain links TRBV4-3 with TRBJ2-5; 8 bases map to TRBD1. The CDR3 totals 16 residues. From germline, CDR1 is LGHNA and CDR2 YSLEER. The V and J ends lost 0 bases and 1 base, in that order; junction bases with no gene match: 4. As DNA, the CDR3 is TGCGCCAGCAGCCAAGACAGGGGGCATCTCCAAGAGACCCAGTACTTC. Translated: CASSQDRGHLQETQYF.

The V gene is TRBV5-1, the J gene TRBJ2-3; D unclear. The CDR3 covers 16 residues. The germline V gene encodes CDR1 SGHRS and CDR2 YFSETQ. Trimming removed 0 bases from V and 0 bases from J, with 11 bases in between. The CDR3 loop is CASSLADVGSTDTQYF. CDR3 in DNA: TGCGCCAGCAGCTTGGCCGACGTTGGTAGCACAGATACGCAGTATTTT. The complete variable domain, with remaining parts taken from reference TRBV5-1 and TRBJ2-3, reads KAGVTQTPRYLIKTRGQQVTLSCSPISGHRSVSWYQQTPGQGLQFLFEYFSETQRNKGNFPGRFSGRQFSNSRSEMNVSTLELGDSALYLCASSLADVGSTDTQYFGPGTRLTVL.

This clonotype was seen more than once but under ten times. For the CDR3, the DNA is TGTGCCAGCAGTCCTTGGACGTCGTATGGCTACACCTTC. It specifies CASSPWTSYGYTF. The V gene is TRBV14, the J gene TRBJ1-2; D call uncertain. The CDR3 has 13 residues. Germline assignment: CDR1 SGHDN and CDR2 FVKESK. The V and J ends lost 6 bases and 5 bases respectively, with 13 bases between them.

This clonotype was seen ten or more times. The chain employs TRBV4-1 and TRBJ1-1; the D is unclear. V gave up 5 bases and J gave up 6 bases, with 16 bases separating them. The CDR3 totals 14 residues. Germline assignment: CDR1 MGHRA and CDR2 YSYEKL. This CDR3 is CASSDRGNQPEAFF. The CDR3 bases are TGCGCCAGCAGCGACCGGGGTAATCAGCCTGAAGCTTTCTTT.

This clonotype was recorded a few times. The chain employs TRBV4-2 and TRBJ1-5; weak D call: TRBD1 (5 bases). The V gene lost 1 base and the J gene lost 9 bases, with 13 bases spanning the gap. Per germline, CDR1 LGHNA and CDR2 YNFKEQ. CDR3 length: 14 amino acids. The CDR3 loop is CASSQGGSELPQHF. CDR3 sequence (DNA): TGTGCCAGCAGCCAAGGGGGCAGTGAATTGCCCCAGCATTTT.

This clonotype was seen ten or more times. This rearrangement joins TRBV2 to TRBJ1-1; D is unresolved. The CDR3 sequence is 14 residues long. V was trimmed by 6 bases and J by 1 base, leaving 12 bases between them. Germline V lookup: CDR1 SNHLY, CDR2 FYNNEI. CDR3 coding DNA: TGTGCCAGCAGGCGGGAAGGCGGGAACACTGAAGCTTTCTTT. Translated, it gives CASRREGGNTEAFF.

V is TRBV21-1 and J is TRBJ2-3; TRBD2 is taken as the D call from the table, unchecked against the DNA. TRBV21-1 is described as a pseudogene. This CDR3 is 16 amino acids long. CDR3 nucleotides: TGTGCCAGCAGCCTTGGAGCGGGAGGGGGCGCAGATACGCAGTATTTT. It translates to CASSLGAGGGADTQYF.

The V call is TRBV9, the J call TRBJ2-1, with TRBD2 identical over 7 bases. The CDR3 runs 16 residues. With 5 bases clipped from V and 5 bases from J, the junction kept 13 bases outside the gene matches. Germline V gives CDR1 SGDLS, CDR2 YYNGEE. The CDR3 coding sequence is TGTGCCAGCAGTCCTCAACTAGCGCTTAATAACAATGAGCAGTTCTTC. It translates to CASSPQLALNNNEQFF.

This clonotype was observed many times. J is TRBJ2-2 and V is TRBV7-8, with unresolved D. Germline V CDR1 and CDR2: SGHVS, FQNEAQ. This CDR3 contains 13 residues. V was shortened by 3 bases and J by 4 bases, with 6 bases between the two germline ends. Written as DNA, the CDR3 is TGTGCCAGCAGCTTCCAGTCCACCGGGGAGCTGTTTTTT. It translates to CASSFQSTGELFF.

This clonotype appeared a single time. The chain links TRBV3-1 to TRBJ2-7; D is uncertain. V was pared by 3 bases and J by 3 bases, with 9 bases between. This CDR3 has 13 residues. CDR1 is LGHDT, CDR2 YNNKEL, per germline (reference sequence). CDR3 loop: CASSHDTYYEQYF. DNA for the CDR3: TGTGCCAGCAGCCATGACACGTACTACGAGCAGTACTTC.

This clonotype was seen a few times. J is TRBJ1-1 and V is TRBV20-1; D remains unclear. Trimming took off 5 bases at V and 5 bases at J, with 9 bases between the two ends. The CDR3 covers 11 residues. Looked up from germline, CDR1 is DFQATT and CDR2 is SNEGSKA (reference sequence). CDR3 bases: TGCAGTGCTCTAAGGCAGACTGAAGCTTTCTTT. Translation: CSALRQTEAFF.

The sample holds many counts of this clonotype. The rearrangement links TRBV3-1 to TRBJ2-3; 11 bases line up with TRBD2. Germline lookup yields CDR1 LGHDT and CDR2 YNNKEL (reference sequence). V shed 1 base and J 4 bases; nucleotides not matched to a gene: 4. CDR3 length equals 16 residues. The CDR3 bases are TGTGCCAGCAGCCAAGGACTAGCGGGGCGACCAGATACGCAGTATTTT. Translation gives CASSQGLAGRPDTQYF.

CDR3 amino acids: CATRQGLGSEDEQYF. In DNA form, the CDR3 reads TGCGCCACCAGACAGGGTCTTGGGTCGGAGGACGAGCAGTACTTC. The chain is built from TRBV5-1 and TRBJ2-7; TRBD1 matches 7 bases. Germline lookup yields CDR1 SGHRS and CDR2 YFSETQ. The CDR3 consists of 15 residues. Germline trimming cut 9 bases from V and 5 bases from J; bases unmatched to any gene: 17.

Only a few counts were recorded for this clonotype. The chain is built from TRBV6-5 and TRBJ2-7, with D tentatively TRBD1 (5 bases). V was cut by 5 bases and J by 0 bases, with 8 bases left in between. The germline CDR1 and CDR2 sequences are MNHEY and SVGAGI. The CDR3 runs to 13 residues. Here the CDR3 DNA reads TGTGCCAGCAGTGTGACAGACTCCTACGAGCAGTACTTC. Residues: CASSVTDSYEQYF.

The chain combines TRBV12-3 or TRBV12-4 with TRBJ2-3; TRBD1 agrees at 9 bases. V was pared by 5 bases and J by 4 bases, with 7 bases of the junction left unmatched. The length of the CDR3 is 15 residues. The CDR3: CASSPSGQGADTQYF. The DNA for the CDR3 is TGTGCCAGCAGTCCTTCGGGACAGGGCGCAGATACGCAGTATTTT.

CDR3 region: CSATWDRGLYGYTF. CDR3 DNA sequence: TGCAGTGCTACCTGGGACAGGGGGCTCTATGGCTACACCTTC. The chain carries TRBV20-1 and TRBJ1-2; 12 nucleotides match TRBD1. The CDR3 totals 14 residues. The ends lost 4 bases at V and 4 bases at J; junction bases unmatched: 4. From germline, CDR1 is DFQATT and CDR2 SNEGSKA (reference sequence).

This clonotype has just a few counts. This rearrangement joins TRBV12-5 to TRBJ1-5, with TRBD1 identical over 9 bases. This CDR3 contains 18 residues. J was trimmed by 3 bases and V by 0 bases; bases with no gene match: 9. Germline V gene lookup returns CDR1 LGHNT and CDR2 FRNRAP. The CDR3 region has the DNA TGTGCTAGTGGTTTGGTACTAGACAGGGGGTATACCAATCAGCCCCAGCATTTT. Its protein product is CASGLVLDRGYTNQPQHF.

This clonotype was picked up a small number of times. This chain uses TRBV5-1 with TRBJ2-7; D may be TRBD2 (6 bases). With 3 bases removed from V and 5 bases from J, the gap between germline ends came to 15 bases. The germline V gene has CDR1 SGHRS and CDR2 YFSETQ. This CDR3 has 14 residues. The CDR3 region is CASSSGETLHEQYF. Written as DNA, the CDR3 is TGCGCCAGCAGCTCGGGGGAGACCTTGCACGAGCAGTACTTC.

The chain couples TRBV14 to TRBJ1-2; 7 nucleotides match TRBD1. The CDR3 sequence is 13 residues long. Germline V gives CDR1 SGHDN, CDR2 FVKESK. V lost 1 base, J lost 8 bases, and 4 bases stayed unmatched. CDR3 in DNA: TGTGCCAGCAGCCAAGTCCCAGGGGGGGGCTACACCTTC. Translation gives CASSQVPGGGYTF.

This clonotype was observed a few times. V gene TRBV11-2 combines with J gene TRBJ2-3; TRBD2 aligns across 10 bases. Germline V lookup: CDR1 SGHAT, CDR2 FQNNGV. This CDR3 is built from 18 residues. With 5 bases clipped from V and 4 bases from J, the junction kept 15 bases outside the gene matches. CDR3 sequence reads: CASSRIEGLAGDADTQYF. The CDR3 nucleotides are TGTGCCAGCAGCCGAATAGAGGGTCTAGCGGGAGACGCAGATACGCAGTATTTT.

At least ten counts were recorded for this clonotype. The chain couples TRBV5-1 to TRBJ2-5; D could derive from TRBD1 or TRBD2 (5 bases each). The CDR3 runs 14 residues. The germline V and J ends were trimmed by 2 bases and 4 bases, with 12 bases remaining between them. Looked up from germline, CDR1 is SGHRS and CDR2 is YFSETQ. CDR3 in amino acids: CASSFGLGTETQYF. CDR3 in DNA: TGCGCCAGCAGCTTCGGCCTGGGGACAGAGACCCAGTACTTC.

There are a few counts of this clonotype. The V and J genes are TRBV20-1 and TRBJ2-1, with D possibly matching TRBD2 (5 bases). Germline CDR1 reads DFQATT; CDR2 reads SNEGSKA (reference sequence). The germline V and J ends were trimmed by 5 bases and 4 bases, with 15 bases remaining between them. The CDR3 contains 14 residues. DNA of the CDR3: TGCAGTGCTTCATCAGGAGGCGCTTACAATGAGCAGTTCTTC. Translating it yields CSASSGGAYNEQFF.